This T cell receptor beta chain was captured in a study of cytomegalovirus exposure and HLA in healthy donors. Study conclusions and caveats: CMV serostatus was the only recorded immune exposure for donors. TRBV6-2, TRBV6-3 and some other V segments were unresolvable in 87-base-pair reads. The study designated 150 or so TCR beta chains cytomegalovirus-associated.

Primers: 60 Vbeta forward and 13 Jbeta reverse. Assay used: immunoSEQ multiplex PCR; TCRdb lists only in-frame clones, some missing. This table has 95,000 to 110,000 clones, around 82% appearing once. This CDR3 has 16 amino acids. From germline, CDR1 is SGDLS and CDR2 YYNGEE. The V end lost 1 base, the J end lost 3 bases, and 16 bases lay between the germline ends. The table lists this clone with a count of one. Its cognate antigen is unknown. Input material: PBMCs. The sequence was obtained from a woman under 30 in good health and CMV-seropositive. The chain joins TRBV9 to TRBJ2-5, with D maybe TRBD1 (5 bases). CDR3 region: CASSVYWGSWEETQYF. The CDR3 nucleotides read TGTGCCAGCAGCGTATATTGGGGCAGCTGGGAAGAGACCCAGTACTTC.